The rows below give T cell receptor beta chains drawn from one sample of a study of blood T cell repertoires in COVID-19. TCRdb's table, derived via immunoSEQ multiplex PCR, lists solely in-frame clones and lacks some. The sample has 170,000 or so clones, around 90% seen once. Sequencing was done on a sample of peripheral blood. The receptors were sampled from a man between 60 and 70 years old with COVID-19, enrolled during active disease. CDR3s include the opening cysteine and the closing phenylalanine or tryptophan. D genes are given only for firm matches. A clone size is listed for some rows: how often the clone was seen (once, few, many), or a class if it is expanded.

j_gene | v_gene | d_gene | abundance | CDR3aa | CDR3nt
TRBJ1-2 | TRBV27 | NA | NA | CASRPGRPSYGYTF | TGTGCCAGCAGGCCGGGAAGGCCCAGCTATGGCTACACCTTC
TRBJ1-6 | TRBV7-8 | NA | NA | CASSLSSRAGNSPLHF | TGTGCCAGCAGCTTAAGTTCGAGGGCGGGAAATTCACCCCTCCACTTT
TRBJ1-1 | TRBV18 | NA | NA | CASWDTTNTEAFF | TGTGCCAGCTGGGACACTACGAACACTGAAGCTTTCTTT
TRBJ2-7 | TRBV6-5 | TRBD1 | NA | CASSRTGLNYEQYF | TGTGCCAGCAGCCGGACAGGGTTAAACTACGAGCAGTACTTC
TRBJ1-1 | TRBV11-2 | TRBD1 | NA | CASSVFQGGRVYTEAFF | TGTGCCAGCAGCGTATTTCAGGGGGGAAGGGTTTACACTGAAGCTTTCTTT
TRBJ1-1 | TRBV29-1 | TRBD1 | NA | CSVDSTGGVYTEAFF | TGCAGCGTTGATTCCACAGGGGGCGTCTACACTGAAGCTTTCTTT
TRBJ1-2 | TRBV14 | TRBD1 | NA | CASSRGTGALANYGYTF | TGTGCCAGCAGCCGGGGGACAGGGGCCCTAGCTAACTATGGCTACACCTTC
TRBJ2-7 | TRBV5-1 | TRBD1 | few | CASSWGQGQGYEQYF | TGCGCCAGCAGCTGGGGACAGGGGCAAGGGTACGAGCAGTACTTC
TRBJ1-2 | TRBV5-1 | NA | NA | CASSPNQGSGYTF | TGCGCCAGCAGCCCTAATCAGGGGTCTGGCTACACCTTC
TRBJ2-1 | TRBV7-7 | TRBD2 | NA | CASSPVPGLAGGPGEQFF | TGTGCTAGCAGCCCCGTCCCGGGACTAGCGGGAGGGCCGGGAGAGCAGTTCTTC
TRBJ2-2 | TRBV14 | TRBD1 | NA | CASSIQTGVPGELFF | TGTGCCAGCAGCATCCAAACAGGGGTACCGGGGGAGCTGTTTTTT
TRBJ2-7 | TRBV10-3 | TRBD1 | NA | CAIKPGTGANEQYF | TGTGCCATCAAACCAGGGACAGGGGCGAACGAGCAGTACTTC
TRBJ1-6 | TRBV19 | NA | NA | CASSETGSNSPLHF | TGTGCCAGTAGTGAGACAGGCTCTAATTCACCCCTCCACTTT
TRBJ1-1 | TRBV13 | NA | NA | CASSLTRSNTEAFF | TGTGCCAGCAGCTTAACAAGATCGAACACTGAAGCTTTCTTT
TRBJ1-4 | TRBV30 | TRBD1 | NA | CAWSVIGGGEKLFF | TGTGCCTGGAGTGTAATTGGAGGGGGCGAAAAACTGTTTTTT
TRBJ2-1 | TRBV7-2 | NA | few | CASSFGGGQMYNEQFF | TGTGCCAGCAGCTTCGGGGGGGGACAGATGTACAATGAGCAGTTCTTC
TRBJ2-1 | TRBV2 | TRBD2 | NA | CASSVAGGGKFF | TGTGCCAGCAGTGTAGCGGGAGGTGGGAAGTTCTTC
TRBJ1-2 | TRBV6-5 | NA | NA | CASSSRVNYGYTF | TGTGCCAGTAGTTCGCGGGTTAACTATGGCTACACCTTC
TRBJ1-1 | TRBV11-3 | NA | few | CASSWGGGTEAFF | TGTGCCAGCAGCTGGGGAGGTGGGACTGAAGCTTTCTTT
TRBJ2-5 | TRBV7-2 | NA | NA | CASSLYAGFQETQYF | TGTGCCAGCAGCTTATACGCGGGCTTCCAAGAGACCCAGTACTTC
TRBJ1-4 | TRBV6-6 | NA | once | CASSTQGNTNEKLFF | TGTGCCAGCAGTACGCAGGGGAATACTAATGAAAAACTGTTTTTT
TRBJ2-1 | TRBV9 | TRBD1 | NA | CASAPTGTGYNEQFF | TGTGCCAGCGCCCCGACCGGGACAGGTTACAATGAGCAGTTCTTC
TRBJ2-3 | TRBV7-3 | TRBD1 | NA | CASSPFPGTGPSTDTQYF | TGTGCCAGCAGCCCATTTCCAGGGACAGGACCCAGCACAGATACGCAGTATTTT
TRBJ1-4 | TRBV28 | NA | NA | CASSLQGTASEKLFF | TGTGCCAGCAGTTTACAGGGCACGGCGTCTGAAAAACTGTTTTTT
TRBJ2-5 | TRBV25-1 | TRBD1 | NA | CASSAAGQGYETQYF | TGTGCCAGCAGTGCCGCGGGACAGGGGTATGAGACCCAGTACTTC
TRBJ1-5 | TRBV5-5 | NA | few | CASSLQGLNQPQHF | TGTGCCAGCAGCCTACAGGGTTTAAATCAGCCCCAGCATTTT